This T cell receptor (beta chain) was observed in a study of identical twins. Study-wide results and caveats: Findings depended on cross-sectional statistics rather than tracking the same donors.

All donors comprised healthy Caucasians. This clonotype was observed a handful of times. Its specificity is not known. TCRdb independently ran MiXCR on the 5' RACE reads; one entry per CDR3 protein. The repertoire holds more than 200,000 distinct CDR3 sequences, with over 8% as singletons. Sequenced material: memory (CD45RO+) T cells sorted from blood. This receptor was obtained from a woman aged 18-29 years in good health.

This CDR3 reads CASSPSVVEDEQYF. In DNA form, the CDR3 reads TGTGCCAGCAGCCCAAGCGTGGTCGAGGACGAGCAGTACTTC. V and J are TRBV6-1 and TRBJ2-7; D gene unclear. Germline CDR1 reads MNHNS; CDR2 reads SASEGT. CDR3 length: 14 residues. Between the trimmed V and J ends, which lost 6 bases and 5 bases, there was a span of 17 bases.